The present T cell receptor (beta chain) was sequenced within a study of T-cell memory formation after mild COVID-19. CDR3 size: 18 residues. Germline V gene sequence: CDR1 LGHNA, CDR2 YSLEER. V was shortened by 0 bases and J by 0 bases, with 15 bases between the two germline ends. Whole-study findings and limits: Of the contracting clones, CD4+ ones lay mainly in CM and EM, and CD8+ ones in EMRA.

Comment on this clonotype: The antigen is unknown.

Barcoded TCR alpha and TCR beta cDNA libraries with UMIs came from 5'RACE using constant-segment primers. One entry per CDR3 protein, called by TCRdb with MiXCR from the 5' RACE reads. The sample has 50,000 to 60,000 distinct CDR3 sequences, around a quarter seen once. Sequences were obtained from PBMCs or a T cell subset sorted from them (not recorded which). The V gene is TRBV4-3, the J gene TRBJ2-1; possible D gene TRBD1, 5 bases. The sequence came from a man aged 18 to 30 who had mild COVID-19 (a few samples of this study predate the infection). Cell type and time point are not known. CDR3 amino acids: CASSQDPGAGSSYNEQFF. The CDR3 DNA reads TGCGCCAGCAGCCAAGATCCTGGGGCCGGCAGCTCCTACAATGAGCAGTTCTTC.